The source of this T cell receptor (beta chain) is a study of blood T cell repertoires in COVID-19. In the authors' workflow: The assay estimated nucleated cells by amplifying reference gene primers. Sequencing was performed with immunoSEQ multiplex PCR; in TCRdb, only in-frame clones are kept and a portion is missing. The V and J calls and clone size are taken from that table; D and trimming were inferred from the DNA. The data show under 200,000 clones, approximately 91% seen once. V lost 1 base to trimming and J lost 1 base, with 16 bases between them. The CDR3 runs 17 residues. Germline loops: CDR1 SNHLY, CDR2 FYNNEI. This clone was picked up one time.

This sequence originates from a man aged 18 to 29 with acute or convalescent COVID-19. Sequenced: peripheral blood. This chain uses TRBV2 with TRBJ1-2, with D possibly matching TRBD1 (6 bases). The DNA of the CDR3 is TGTGCCAGCAGTGAAGGGGGGACAAGACTTATTAACTATGGCTACACCTTC. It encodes CASSEGGTRLINYGYTF.